This T cell receptor (beta chain) is from a study of pediatric ulcerative colitis. General study points: Two patients' blood samples yielded substantially fewer templates.

Note on this clone: Its antigen is undetermined.

Sequencing was at survey level. Samples were sequenced at Survey level, maximum 500,000 reads. Repertoires were generated with immunoSEQ multiplex PCR, while TCRdb's copy carries only in-frame clones and drops some. The sample carries 15,000 to 20,000 clones, about 74% recorded once. Rectal tissue came from one to two pinch biopsies taken at colonoscopy. The TCR comes from a girl between 10 and 17 years old with moderate ulcerative colitis. Sequenced sample: gut tissue.

DNA for the CDR3: TGTGCCAGCAGACCCCCCGACACCTACGAGCAGTACTTC. It translates to CASRPPDTYEQYF. The chain recombines TRBV28 with TRBJ2-7; D remains ambiguous. This CDR3 is built from 13 residues. Trimming removed 6 bases at V and 2 bases at J, with 11 bases between. CDR1 is MDHEN and CDR2 is SYDVKM in the germline V gene.